This passage covers 22 T cell receptor beta chains from one sample sequenced in a study of blood T cell repertoires in COVID-19. Profiling relied on immunoSEQ multiplex PCR, and the TCRdb table lists in-frame clones only, not all of them. The data contain 200,000 to 300,000 clones, over 75% of them singletons. The source material was peripheral blood. The source is a man aged 50-59 years with COVID-19, enrolled during active disease.

The chain links TRBV18 to TRBJ1-5, with 11 bases aligning to TRBD1. The V segment lost 2 bases and the J segment 6 bases; nucleotides outside the gene matches: 0. The CDR3 length is 14 residues. Per the germline V gene, CDR1 is KGHSH and CDR2 is LQKENI. CDR3 DNA: TGTGCCAGCTCACCAGGACAGGGGGCTCAGCCCCAGCATTTT. Its translation is CASSPGQGAQPQHF.

This clone was found a few times. The J gene is TRBJ2-2, the V gene TRBV5-1; possibly TRBD1 for D (6 bases). The ends were cut back, 4 bases at V and 1 base at J, with 20 bases in the middle. CDR1 is SGHRS, CDR2 YFSETQ, per germline. CDR3 length equals 18 residues. This CDR3 reads CASSPRPWTVGNTGELFF. The CDR3 DNA follows: TGCGCCAGCAGCCCCAGGCCCTGGACAGTAGGGAACACCGGGGAGCTGTTTTTT.

The V and J genes are TRBV5-6 and TRBJ1-2, with 10 bases identical to TRBD1. The CDR3 totals 15 residues. Germline assignment: CDR1 SGHDT and CDR2 YYEEEE. The V segment lost 0 bases and the J segment 2 bases; nucleotides outside the gene matches: 1. The CDR3 sequence: CASSLGDRGNYGYTF. The CDR3 DNA sequence: TGTGCCAGCAGCTTGGGGGACAGGGGAAACTATGGCTACACCTTC. The complete variable domain, with remaining parts taken from reference TRBV5-6 and TRBJ1-2, reads DAGVTQSPTHLIKTRGQQVTLRCSPKSGHDTVSWYQQALGQGPQFIFQYYEEEERQRGNFPDRFSGHQFPNYSSELNVNALLLGDSALYLCASSLGDRGNYGYTFGSGTRLTVV.

V usage is TRBV27 and J usage is TRBJ1-1; 9 bases are a match to TRBD1. J was trimmed by 2 bases and V by 10 bases; bases with no gene match: 11. The CDR3 length is 15 residues. CDR1 and CDR2 (germline): MNHEY, SMNVEV (reference sequence). The DNA for the CDR3 is TGTGCCACCCACTCACTGACAGGGGGTAACACTGAAGCTTTCTTT. The encoded protein is CATHSLTGGNTEAFF.

The rearrangement links TRBV30 to TRBJ1-4, with a tentative D call TRBD1 (5 bases). The CDR3 spans 14 residues. Looked up from germline, CDR1 is GTSNPN and CDR2 is SVGIG (reference sequence). Trimming left V 0 bases short and J 8 bases short, with 13 bases between. The CDR3 reads CAWSVLSRGEKLFF. The CDR3 DNA is TGTGCCTGGAGTGTACTTAGCCGGGGGGAAAAACTGTTTTTT.

V and J are TRBV3-1 (or the pseudogene TRBV3-2) and TRBJ1-2; no clear D. The germline gives CDR1 LGHDT, CDR2 YNNKEL (reference sequence). CDR3 length equals 12 residues. V lost 0 bases, J lost 4 bases, and 3 bases lay in between. CDR3 coding DNA: TGTGCCAGCAGCCAAGATCGCTATGGCTACACCTTC. It encodes CASSQDRYGYTF.

CDR3 bases: TGTGCCAGTAGCCATGGACAGAGACTAGCCAAAAACATTCAGTACTTC. Translated, it gives CASSHGQRLAKNIQYF. The chain uses TRBV19 and TRBJ2-4, with D tentatively TRBD1 (6 bases). The V end was cut by 6 bases, the J end by 0 bases, with 15 bases between. The CDR3 sequence is 16 residues long. Germline values: CDR1 LNHDA, CDR2 SQIVND (reference sequence).

The genes are TRBV6-2 or TRBV6-3 and TRBJ2-7, with 9 positions matching TRBD1. CDR3 size: 15 residues. Germline V gene lookup returns CDR1 MNHEY and CDR2 SVGEGT. Losses at the gene ends were 1 base for V and 5 bases for J; bases not matched to a gene: 6. DNA of the CDR3: TGTGCCAGCAGTTACTTTGGGACAGGGAGAAACGAGCAGTACTTC. Protein: CASSYFGTGRNEQYF.

The chain employs TRBV27 and TRBJ1-3; D is possibly TRBD1 (5 bases). Deletions cut 4 bases from V and 0 bases from J, with 10 bases between. From germline, CDR1 is MNHEY and CDR2 SMNVEV (reference sequence). This CDR3 spans 15 amino acids. The CDR3 here is CASSSAGSSGNTIYF. As DNA, the CDR3 is TGTGCCAGCAGTTCAGCAGGGTCCTCTGGAAACACCATATATTTT.

The V and J genes are TRBV7-2 and TRBJ2-1, with D perhaps matching TRBD2 (6 bases). With 1 base removed from V and 7 bases from J, the gap between germline ends came to 14 bases. The germline V gene has CDR1 SGHTA and CDR2 FQGNSA. CDR3 length equals 15 residues. DNA for the CDR3: TGTGCCAGCAGCTTAGTGGGACTCCTGACGAATGAGCAGTTCTTC. Translating gives CASSLVGLLTNEQFF. The entire variable domain, with the rest obtained from reference TRBV7-2 and TRBJ2-1, is as follows: GAGVSQSPSNKVTEKGKDVELRCDPISGHTALYWYRQSLGQGLEFLIYFQGNSAPDKSGLPSDRFSAERTGGSVSTLTIQRTQQEDSAVYLCASSLVGLLTNEQFFGPGTRLTVL.

This sequence joins TRBV2 and TRBJ1-1, with 10 bases fitting TRBD1. Germline V gives CDR1 SNHLY, CDR2 FYNNEI. V lost 3 bases, J lost 8 bases, and 3 bases stayed unmatched. This CDR3 is built from 13 residues. CDR3 region: CASSEDRGREAFF. The CDR3 bases are TGTGCCAGCAGTGAGGACAGGGGGAGGGAAGCTTTCTTT.

CDR3 DNA: TGTGCCAGTAGTAGCCGGACAGGGGGCGGCTATGGCTACACCTTC. Residues: CASSSRTGGGYGYTF. V gene TRBV19 combines with J gene TRBJ1-2, with 11 bases that match TRBD1. Germline V lookup: CDR1 LNHDA, CDR2 SQIVND (reference sequence). V was clipped by 4 bases and J by 4 bases; unmatched bases: 5. The CDR3 is made up of 15 amino acids.

A few counts support this clone. Other DNA sequences in the same sample also yield this CDR3. V gene TRBV12-3 or TRBV12-4 combines with J gene TRBJ1-1, with D hard to call. Trimming took off 3 bases at V and 0 bases at J, with 5 bases between the two ends. The CDR3 has 13 amino acids. Here the CDR3 reads CASSFAVNTEAFF. The CDR3 coding sequence is TGTGCCAGCAGTTTTGCAGTGAACACTGAAGCTTTCTTT.

This chain uses TRBV12-2 with TRBJ1-2; the table names TRBD1, a call not compared with the DNA. TRBV12-2 is labeled a pseudogene. This CDR3 has 13 residues. Here the CDR3 reads CASRFCRAGGYTF. The CDR3 region has the DNA TGTGCAAGTCGCTTTTGCAGGGCAGGAGGCTACACCTTC.

This clone was detected a few times. The CDR3 is CASSSTGRTEAFF. The CDR3 DNA sequence: TGTGCCAGCAGTTCGACAGGGAGGACTGAAGCTTTCTTT. The chain is built from TRBV6-5 and TRBJ1-1; TRBD1 matches at 7 bases. J lost 5 bases, V lost 4 bases, and 4 bases had no gene match. The CDR3 extends over 13 amino acids. Germline V gene data show CDR1 as MNHEY and CDR2 as SVGAGI.

A single count supports this clone. The chain links TRBV5-5 to TRBJ2-7; a possible D gene is TRBD1 (6 bases). This CDR3 is built from 13 residues. V lost 3 bases, J lost 3 bases, and 10 bases lay in between. Germline V CDR1 and CDR2: SGHKS, YYEKEE (reference sequence). CDR3 protein: CASSWDTNYEQYF. The CDR3, as DNA: TGTGCCAGCAGCTGGGACACTAACTACGAGCAGTACTTC.

The chain employs TRBV9 and TRBJ2-1; 7 bases align to TRBD2. With V trimmed by 4 bases and J by 4 bases, 8 bases remained unmatched. This CDR3 is 15 amino acids long. CDR1 SGDLS and CDR2 YYNGEE come from the germline V gene. The CDR3 coding sequence is TGTGCCAGCAGCTATGGACTAGACCGTTACAATGAGCAGTTCTTC. Translating gives CASSYGLDRYNEQFF.

The chain recombines TRBV19 with TRBJ2-7; maybe TRBD2 (5 bases). The CDR3 is made up of 17 amino acids. V shed 5 bases and J shed 5 bases, with 25 bases lying between them. The germline CDR1 and CDR2 sequences are LNHDA and SQIVND (reference sequence). CDR3 residues: CASSSDVPASYLHEQYF. CDR3 DNA sequence: TGTGCCAGTAGTTCCGACGTCCCGGCTAGCTATCTCCACGAGCAGTACTTC.

The chain joins TRBV11-1 to TRBJ2-7; 9 bases are shared with TRBD1. J was trimmed by 2 bases and V by 8 bases; bases with no gene match: 1. The germline V gene encodes CDR1 SGHAT and CDR2 FQDESV (reference sequence). This CDR3 is 12 amino acids long. The CDR3 sequence: CASGTGTYEQYF. The CDR3, as DNA: TGTGCCAGCGGGACAGGGACCTACGAGCAGTACTTC.

The chain employs TRBV27 and TRBJ1-5; 7 bases are a match to TRBD1. This CDR3 has 15 amino acids. The V gene's germline CDR1 is MNHEY and CDR2 SMNVEV (reference sequence). Unmatched junction bases numbered 7, after V lost 4 bases and J lost 4 bases. The CDR3 region is CASSSVGGNNQPQHF. The CDR3, as DNA: TGTGCCAGCAGTTCCGTAGGGGGCAATAATCAGCCCCAGCATTTT.

The chain couples TRBV30 to TRBJ1-6, with D maybe TRBD1 (6 bases). Trimming removed 1 base at V and 7 bases at J, with 14 bases between. The length of the CDR3 is 15 residues. Germline V gene data show CDR1 as GTSNPN and CDR2 as SVGIG (reference sequence). The CDR3 reads CAWSAPGTWNSPLHF. CDR3 DNA sequence: TGTGCCTGGAGTGCCCCCGGGACATGGAATTCACCCCTCCACTTT.

The chain links TRBV6-2 or TRBV6-3 to TRBJ1-5, with a weak D call TRBD1 (5 bases). CDR3 length: 11 amino acids. Germline V gene data show CDR1 as MNHEY and CDR2 as SVGEGT. V was cut by 5 bases and J by 16 bases, with 15 bases left in between. CDR3 sequence reads: CASSPGTFSHF. The DNA of the CDR3 is TGTGCCAGCAGTCCCGGGACTTTTTCCCATTTT.